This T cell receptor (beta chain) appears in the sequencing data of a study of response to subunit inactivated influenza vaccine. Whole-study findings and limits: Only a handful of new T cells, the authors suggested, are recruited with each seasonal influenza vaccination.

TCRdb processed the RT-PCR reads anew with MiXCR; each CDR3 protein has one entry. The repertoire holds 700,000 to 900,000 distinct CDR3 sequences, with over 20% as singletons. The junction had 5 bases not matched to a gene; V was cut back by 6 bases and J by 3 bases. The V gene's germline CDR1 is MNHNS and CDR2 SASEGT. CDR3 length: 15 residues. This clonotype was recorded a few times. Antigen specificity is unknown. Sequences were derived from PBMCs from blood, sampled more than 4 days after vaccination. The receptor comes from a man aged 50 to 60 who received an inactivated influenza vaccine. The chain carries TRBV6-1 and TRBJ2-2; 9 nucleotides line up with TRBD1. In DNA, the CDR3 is TGTGCCAGCAGCAGGGGACAGGGCTACACCGGGGAGCTGTTTTTT. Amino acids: CASSRGQGYTGELFF.